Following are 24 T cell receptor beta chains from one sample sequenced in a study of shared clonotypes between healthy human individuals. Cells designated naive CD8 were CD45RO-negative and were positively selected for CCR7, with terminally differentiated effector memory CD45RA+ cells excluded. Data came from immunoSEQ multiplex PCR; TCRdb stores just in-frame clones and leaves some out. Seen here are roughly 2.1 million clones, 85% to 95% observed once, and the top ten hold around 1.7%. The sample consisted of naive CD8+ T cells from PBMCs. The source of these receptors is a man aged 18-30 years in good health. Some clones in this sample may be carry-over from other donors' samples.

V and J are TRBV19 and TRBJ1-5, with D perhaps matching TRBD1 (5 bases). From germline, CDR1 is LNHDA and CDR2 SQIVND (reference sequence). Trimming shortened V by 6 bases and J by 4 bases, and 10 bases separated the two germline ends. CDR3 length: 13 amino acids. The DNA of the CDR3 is TGTGCCAGTAGAGTGACAGCGAATCAGCCCCAGCATTTT. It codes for CASRVTANQPQHF.

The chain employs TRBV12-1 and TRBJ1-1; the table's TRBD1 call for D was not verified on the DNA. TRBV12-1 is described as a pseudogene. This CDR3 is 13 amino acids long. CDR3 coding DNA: TGTGCCAGCAGTCCCGACAGGGATACTGAAGCTTTCTTT. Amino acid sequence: CASSPDRDTEAFF.

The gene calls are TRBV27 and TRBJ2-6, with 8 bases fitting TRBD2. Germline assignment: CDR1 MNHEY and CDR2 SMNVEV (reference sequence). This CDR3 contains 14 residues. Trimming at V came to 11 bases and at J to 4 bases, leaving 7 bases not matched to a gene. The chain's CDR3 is CACGGLRGANVLTF. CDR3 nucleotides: TGTGCCTGCGGGGGGTTGCGCGGGGCCAACGTCCTGACTTTC. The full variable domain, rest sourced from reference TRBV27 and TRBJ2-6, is EAQVTQNPRYLITVTGKKLTVTCSQNMNHEYMSWYRQDPGLGLRQIYYSMNVEVTDKGDVPEGYKVSRKEKRNFPLILESPSPNQTSLYFCACGGLRGANVLTFGAGSRLTVL.

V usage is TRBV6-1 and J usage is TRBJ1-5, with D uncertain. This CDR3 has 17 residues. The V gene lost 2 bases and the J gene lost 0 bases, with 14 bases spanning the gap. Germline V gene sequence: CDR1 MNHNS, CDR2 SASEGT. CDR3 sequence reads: CASSEPVSRYSNQPQHF. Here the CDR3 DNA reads TGTGCCAGCAGTGAACCGGTCAGCAGATATAGCAATCAGCCCCAGCATTTT.

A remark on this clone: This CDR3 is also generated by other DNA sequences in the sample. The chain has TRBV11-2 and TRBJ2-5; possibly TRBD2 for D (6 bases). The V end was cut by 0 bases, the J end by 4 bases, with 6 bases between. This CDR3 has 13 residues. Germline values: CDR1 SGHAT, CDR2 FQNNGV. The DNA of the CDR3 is TGTGCCAGCAGCTTAGAAGCGGGAGAGACCCAGTACTTC. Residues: CASSLEAGETQYF.

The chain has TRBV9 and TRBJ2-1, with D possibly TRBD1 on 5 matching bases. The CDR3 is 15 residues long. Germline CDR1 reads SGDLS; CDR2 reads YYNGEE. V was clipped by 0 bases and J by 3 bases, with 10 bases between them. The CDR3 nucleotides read TGTGCCAGCAGCGTAGGACAGAACAACTACAATGAGCAGTTCTTC. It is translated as CASSVGQNNYNEQFF.

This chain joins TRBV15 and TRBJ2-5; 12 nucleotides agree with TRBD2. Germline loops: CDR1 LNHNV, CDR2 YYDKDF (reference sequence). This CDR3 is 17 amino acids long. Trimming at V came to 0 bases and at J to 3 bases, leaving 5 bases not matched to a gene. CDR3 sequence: CATSRDRLAGGKETQYF. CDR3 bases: TGTGCCACCAGCAGAGATCGTCTAGCGGGAGGGAAAGAGACCCAGTACTTC.

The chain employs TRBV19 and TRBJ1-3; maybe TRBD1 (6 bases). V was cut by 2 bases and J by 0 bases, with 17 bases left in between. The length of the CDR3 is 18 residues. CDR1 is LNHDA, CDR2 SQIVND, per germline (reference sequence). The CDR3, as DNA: TGTGCCAGTAGTATATGGCCCTACAGGGATCCCTCTGGAAACACCATATATTTT. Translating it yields CASSIWPYRDPSGNTIYF.

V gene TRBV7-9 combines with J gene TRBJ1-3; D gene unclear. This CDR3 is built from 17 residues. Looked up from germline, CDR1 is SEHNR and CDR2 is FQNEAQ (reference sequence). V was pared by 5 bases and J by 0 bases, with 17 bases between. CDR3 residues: CASSHRTRSDSGNTIYF. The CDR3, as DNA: TGTGCCAGCAGCCACCGGACCCGCTCAGACTCTGGAAACACCATATATTTT.

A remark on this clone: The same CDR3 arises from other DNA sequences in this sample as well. CDR3: CASSSGLGYTF. CDR3 in DNA: TGTGCCAGCAGTTCCGGTCTTGGCTACACCTTC. V usage is TRBV27 and J usage is TRBJ1-2; the D is unclear. V was pared by 4 bases and J by 7 bases, with 7 bases between. Germline assignment: CDR1 MNHEY and CDR2 SMNVEV (reference sequence). CDR3 size: 11 residues.

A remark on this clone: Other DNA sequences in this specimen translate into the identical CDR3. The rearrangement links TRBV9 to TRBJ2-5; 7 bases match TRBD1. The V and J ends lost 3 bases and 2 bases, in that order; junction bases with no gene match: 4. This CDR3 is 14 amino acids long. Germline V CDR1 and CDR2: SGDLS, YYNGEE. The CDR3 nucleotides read TGTGCCAGCAGCGCGGGGACAGCACAAGAGACCCAGTACTTC. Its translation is CASSAGTAQETQYF.

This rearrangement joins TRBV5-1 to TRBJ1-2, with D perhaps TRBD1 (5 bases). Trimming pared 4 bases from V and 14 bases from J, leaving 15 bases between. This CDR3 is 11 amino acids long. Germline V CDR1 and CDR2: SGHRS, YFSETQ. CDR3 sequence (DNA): TGCGCCAGCAGCGAATCTGCGGGGGGGACCTTC. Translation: CASSESAGGTF.

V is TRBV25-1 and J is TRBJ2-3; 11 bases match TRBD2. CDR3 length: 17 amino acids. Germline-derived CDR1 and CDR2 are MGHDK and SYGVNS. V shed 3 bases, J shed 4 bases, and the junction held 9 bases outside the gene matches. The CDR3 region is CASSDQKLAGASDTQYF. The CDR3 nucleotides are TGTGCCAGCAGTGACCAAAAACTAGCGGGAGCGTCAGATACGCAGTATTTT.

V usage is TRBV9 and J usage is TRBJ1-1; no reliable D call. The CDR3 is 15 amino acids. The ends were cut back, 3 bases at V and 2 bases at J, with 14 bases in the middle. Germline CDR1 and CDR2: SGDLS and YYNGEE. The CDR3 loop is CASSAGWSRNTEAFF. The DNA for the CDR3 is TGTGCCAGCAGCGCGGGTTGGAGCCGAAACACTGAAGCTTTCTTT.

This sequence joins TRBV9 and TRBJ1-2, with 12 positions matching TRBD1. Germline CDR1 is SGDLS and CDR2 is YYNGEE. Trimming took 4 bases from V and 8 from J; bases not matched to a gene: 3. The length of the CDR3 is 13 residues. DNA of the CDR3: TGTGCCAGCAGCCCCGGGACAGGGGGCGGCTACACCTTC. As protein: CASSPGTGGGYTF.

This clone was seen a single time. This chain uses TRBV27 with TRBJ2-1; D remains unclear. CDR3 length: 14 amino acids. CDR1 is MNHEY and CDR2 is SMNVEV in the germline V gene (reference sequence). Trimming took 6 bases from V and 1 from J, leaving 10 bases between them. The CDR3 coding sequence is TGTGCCAGCAGCCCTCCCCGTTCCTACAATGAGCAGTTCTTC. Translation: CASSPPRSYNEQFF.

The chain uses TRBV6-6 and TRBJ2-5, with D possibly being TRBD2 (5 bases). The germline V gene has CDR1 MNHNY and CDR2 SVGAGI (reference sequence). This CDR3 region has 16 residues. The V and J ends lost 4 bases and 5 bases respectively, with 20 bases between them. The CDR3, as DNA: TGTGCCAGCAGTTCTGAACGGACGGGCGGAGGCGAGACCCAGTACTTC. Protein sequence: CASSSERTGGGETQYF.

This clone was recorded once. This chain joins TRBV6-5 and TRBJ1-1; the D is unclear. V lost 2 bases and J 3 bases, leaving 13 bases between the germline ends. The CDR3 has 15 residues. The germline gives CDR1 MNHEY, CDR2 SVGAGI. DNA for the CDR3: TGTGCCAGCAGTTACACCAGGAGGGTCGACACTGAAGCTTTCTTT. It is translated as CASSYTRRVDTEAFF.

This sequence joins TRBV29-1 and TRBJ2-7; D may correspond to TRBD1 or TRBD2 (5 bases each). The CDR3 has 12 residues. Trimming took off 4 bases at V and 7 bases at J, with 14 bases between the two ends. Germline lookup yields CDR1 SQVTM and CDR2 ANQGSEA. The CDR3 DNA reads TGCAGCGTTGGGGGGAGCGTCGCGGAGCAGTACTTC. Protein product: CSVGGSVAEQYF.

CDR3: CASSQAGFNEQFF. The CDR3, as DNA: TGTGCCAGCAGCCAAGCTGGGTTCAATGAGCAGTTCTTC. V and J are TRBV4-2 and TRBJ2-1; no clear D gene. V lost 1 base, J lost 6 bases, and 7 bases lay in between. This CDR3 spans 13 amino acids. Germline-derived CDR1 and CDR2 are LGHNA and YNFKEQ.

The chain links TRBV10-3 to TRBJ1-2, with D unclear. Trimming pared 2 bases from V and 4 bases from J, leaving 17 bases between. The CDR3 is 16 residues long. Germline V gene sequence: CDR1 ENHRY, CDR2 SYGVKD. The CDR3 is CAISEAPTLGSYGYTF. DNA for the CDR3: TGTGCCATCAGTGAGGCCCCTACTCTAGGCTCCTATGGCTACACCTTC.

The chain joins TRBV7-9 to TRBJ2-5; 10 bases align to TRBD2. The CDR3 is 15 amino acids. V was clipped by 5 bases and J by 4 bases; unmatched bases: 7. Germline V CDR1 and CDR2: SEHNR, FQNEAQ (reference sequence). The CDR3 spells CASSPTASGGETQYF. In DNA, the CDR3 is TGTGCCAGCAGCCCGACGGCTAGCGGGGGAGAGACCCAGTACTTC.

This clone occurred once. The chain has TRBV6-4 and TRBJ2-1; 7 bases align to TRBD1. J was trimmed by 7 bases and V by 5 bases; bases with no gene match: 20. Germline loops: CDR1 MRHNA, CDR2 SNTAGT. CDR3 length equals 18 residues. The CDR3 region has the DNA TGTGCCAGCAGTCTGACCATCCCCGGGCAGGGGGTGGTGAATGAGCAGTTCTTC. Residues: CASSLTIPGQGVVNEQFF.

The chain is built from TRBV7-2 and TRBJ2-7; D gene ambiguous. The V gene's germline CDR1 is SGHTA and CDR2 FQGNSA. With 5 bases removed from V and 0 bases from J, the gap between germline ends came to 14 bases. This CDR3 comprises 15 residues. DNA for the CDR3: TGTGCCAGCAGCCCGAGAATCGATCCCTCCTACGAGCAGTACTTC. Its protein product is CASSPRIDPSYEQYF.